This passage covers 24 T cell receptor beta chains from one sample sequenced in a study of T cells in women clearing cervical HPV infection. Using immunoSEQ multiplex PCR, the repertoire was profiled, and TCRdb retains in-frame clones only, with some absent. Its clone listing holds around 21,000 clones. Source material: blood buffy coat. These receptors all come from a woman aged 18 to 75 with a cervical HPV16 infection that either progressed to CIN3+ or cleared (not recorded which).

Remarks on this clone: The read falls 3 residues short of the CDR3 end, and the missing part is taken from the germline J gene. This chain uses TRBV5-1 with TRBJ2-3; TRBD2 might be the D (5 bases). CDR1 is SGHRS and CDR2 is YFSETQ in the germline V gene. The V gene lost 2 bases and the J gene lost 0 bases, with 7 bases spanning the gap. CDR3 length equals 14 residues. The CDR3 here is CASSFRLSTDTQYF. The DNA read from the CDR3 is TGCGCCAGCAGCTTTAGACTAAGCACAGATACG.

In regard to this clone: The CDR3 extends 3 residues past the end of the read, so its final part is completed from the germline J gene. The gene calls are TRBV20-1 and TRBJ2-1; possible D gene TRBD2, 6 bases. V gave up 4 bases and J gave up 5 bases, with 12 bases separating them. Germline V gives CDR1 DFQATT, CDR2 SNEGSKA (reference sequence). CDR3 length equals 13 residues. This chain's CDR3 is CSANGDFDNEQFF. The CDR3 bases that were read are TGCAGTGCTAATGGGGACTTTGACAATGAG.

Notes on this clone: The CDR3 goes on 3 residues after the read ends, and that part is filled in from the germline J gene. V and J are TRBV9 and TRBJ2-7, with D perhaps TRBD2 (6 bases). This CDR3 has 15 residues. Trimming removed 0 bases at V and 2 bases at J, with 12 bases between. CDR1 is SGDLS, CDR2 YYNGEE, per germline. The CDR3: CASSVAAGPTYEQYF. CDR3 DNA, as far as it was read: TGTGCCAGCAGCGTAGCCGCGGGGCCCACCTACGAG.

Details on this clone: From the germline J gene comes the end of the CDR3, since the read stops 3 residues before it. The chain links TRBV29-1 to TRBJ1-1; 7 positions match TRBD1. In germline, CDR1 is SQVTM, CDR2 ANQGSEA. This CDR3 is 14 amino acids long. J lost 6 bases, V lost 1 base, and 8 bases had no gene match. CDR3 bases read: TGCAGCGTTGAAGGGAGGGGGCTTCTCCCTGAA. Its protein is CSVEGRGLLPE. The entire CDR3 sequence reads CSVEGRGLLPEAFF.

Notes on this clone: The read terminates 3 residues ahead of where the CDR3 ends, so the germline J gene completes it. The rearrangement links TRBV30 to TRBJ2-7, with D maybe TRBD1 (5 bases). The CDR3 covers 12 residues. From germline, CDR1 is GTSNPN and CDR2 SVGIG (reference sequence). Trimming took 3 bases from V and 5 from J, leaving 11 bases between them. CDR3 sequence reads: CAWSNQGDEQYF. CDR3 DNA, as far as it was read: TGTGCCTGGAGCAATCAAGGGGACGAG.

As regards this clone: The CDR3 end is not reached by the read, which stops 3 residues before it; the germline J gene fills it in. This chain links TRBV12-3 or TRBV12-4 with TRBJ1-4; D uncertain. Trimming cost V 3 bases and J 8 bases, with 13 bases left between them. CDR3 size: 14 residues. CDR3 region: CASSFSNLPEKLFF. The covered CDR3 bases are TGTGCCAGCAGTTTTAGTAATTTGCCAGAAAAA.

Remarks on this clone: The read ends 3 residues early relative to the CDR3; the germline J gene fills the gap. The chain carries TRBV18 and TRBJ1-5, with D unresolved. V was pared by 6 bases and J by 7 bases, with 13 bases between. This CDR3 region has 13 residues. CDR1 KGHSH and CDR2 LQKENI come from the germline V gene. Incomplete CDR3 DNA: TGTGCCAGCTCGGCGGGAGATTACCAGCCC. Amino acids: CASSAGDYQP. The full CDR3 is CASSAGDYQPQHF.

Comment on this clone: The read finishes 3 residues shy of the CDR3 end, and the germline J gene is used to complete it. Other DNA sequences of this sample code for an identical CDR3. The V gene is TRBV2, the J gene TRBJ2-7; the D is unclear. The CDR3 runs 10 residues. Germline-derived CDR1 and CDR2 are SNHLY and FYNNEI. Trimming stripped 6 bases from V and 3 bases from J, with 3 bases between. This CDR3 reads CASSHYEQYF. The sequenced CDR3 bases are TGTGCCAGCAGCCACTACGAG.

As to this clone: The read halts 3 residues ahead of the CDR3 end, with the missing end drawn from the germline J gene. This chain uses TRBV4-1 with TRBJ2-1; 11 nucleotides agree with TRBD2. This CDR3 is 17 amino acids long. V lost 3 bases and J lost 1; bases outside the gene matches: 5. From germline, CDR1 is MGHRA and CDR2 YSYEKL. The CDR3 sequence is CASSQPTSGSSYNEQFF. The DNA read from the CDR3 is TGCGCCAGCAGCCAGCCCACTAGCGGGAGTTCCTACAATGAG.

Notes on this clone: The read comes to an end 3 residues before the CDR3 does, leaving the germline J gene to fill in the end. The V call is TRBV29-1, the J call TRBJ2-4; TRBD2 might be the D (5 bases). The germline gives CDR1 SQVTM, CDR2 ANQGSEA. This CDR3 contains 11 residues. The CDR3 DNA, read in part, is TGCAGCGGGGAGACTGACTATGGT. Protein product: CSGETDYG. The CDR3, in full, reads CSGETDYGQYF.

In the case of this clone: The DNA ends 3 residues before the CDR3 does, and the rest of the CDR3 is filled in from the germline J gene. The chain links TRBV19 to TRBJ2-2, with 12 nucleotides matching TRBD1. CDR1 and CDR2 from the germline V gene are LNHDA and SQIVND (reference sequence). This CDR3 region has 16 residues. Germline trimming cut 7 bases from V and 5 bases from J; bases unmatched to any gene: 8. The DNA read from the CDR3 is TGTGCCAGTAAACCCCGGGACAGGGGGCCAACCGGGGAG. It encodes CASKPRDRGPTGE. The CDR3 reads in full as CASKPRDRGPTGELFF. Variable domain in full (rest from reference TRBV19 and TRBJ2-2): DGGITQSPKYLFRKEGQNVTLSCEQNLNHDAMYWYRQDPGQGLRLIYYSQIVNDFQKGDIAEGYSVSREKKESFPLTVTSAQKNPTAFYLCASKPRDRGPTGELFFGEGSRLTVL.

Details on this clone: With the read ending 3 residues before the CDR3 end, the germline J gene is used to fill in that end. The J gene is TRBJ1-1, the V gene TRBV5-1; D perhaps matches TRBD1 (5 bases). The germline V and J ends were trimmed by 2 bases and 4 bases, with 9 bases remaining between them. The germline CDR1 and CDR2 sequences are SGHRS and YFSETQ. There are 13 residues in the CDR3. CDR3 DNA, as far as it was read: TGCGCCAGCAGCTTTTTGAGGGGCACTGAA. Its translation: CASSFLRGTE. The full CDR3 is CASSFLRGTEAFF.

As to this clone: The DNA ends 3 residues before the CDR3 does, and the rest of the CDR3 is filled in from the germline J gene. This chain connects TRBV5-1 to TRBJ2-2; 10 nucleotides agree with TRBD2. After removal of 4 bases from V and 4 bases from J, the junction contained 4 bases not matched to a gene. CDR3 length: 15 residues. Germline loops: CDR1 SGHRS, CDR2 YFSETQ. The CDR3 protein is CASSPSGRATGELFF. The DNA read from the CDR3 is TGCGCCAGCAGCCCGAGCGGGAGGGCCACCGGGGAG.

On this clone: From the germline J gene comes the end of the CDR3, since the read stops 3 residues before it. The chain combines TRBV5-1 with TRBJ1-1; possibly TRBD1 for D (5 bases). The germline V gene encodes CDR1 SGHRS and CDR2 YFSETQ. V lost 4 bases, J lost 5 bases, and 15 bases lay in between. The CDR3 has 14 residues. The chain's CDR3 is CASSPPGEGTEAFF. The DNA read from the CDR3 is TGCGCCAGCAGCCCGCCGGGGGAGGGGACTGAA.

A word on this clone: The read comes to an end 3 residues before the CDR3 does, leaving the germline J gene to fill in the end. The chain uses TRBV7-2 and TRBJ2-3, with 8 nucleotides matching TRBD2. The length of the CDR3 is 16 residues. Per the germline V gene, CDR1 is SGHTA and CDR2 is FQGNSA. Unmatched junction bases numbered 6, after V lost 0 bases and J lost 4 bases. The chain's CDR3 is CASSLARSGTSDTQYF. The covered CDR3 bases are TGTGCCAGCAGCTTAGCGCGTAGCGGGACCTCAGATACG.

As to this clone: The CDR3 end falls 3 residues outside the read, so it is completed with the germline J gene. The chain links TRBV28 to TRBJ2-1; D perhaps matches TRBD2 (5 bases). The ends were cut back, 5 bases at V and 5 bases at J, with 10 bases in the middle. The CDR3 sequence is 13 residues long. The germline V gene has CDR1 MDHEN and CDR2 SYDVKM. The CDR3 loop reads CASSRTVNNEQFF. CDR3 DNA (partial): TGTGCCAGCAGTCGGACTGTTAACAATGAG.

Notes on this clone: Coverage ceases 3 residues before the CDR3 finishes, and the germline J gene fills in the end. The rearrangement joins TRBV19 to TRBJ1-2; D uncertain. Germline V CDR1 and CDR2: LNHDA, SQIVND (reference sequence). This CDR3 comprises 15 residues. The part of the CDR3 DNA that was read is TGTGCCAGTAGTTTAGTAGCGGGTTCCACCTACGAC. Its protein product is CASSLVAGSTYD. The full CDR3 reads CASSLVAGSTYDYTF. The full variable domain, its missing parts supplied by reference TRBV19 and TRBJ1-2, is DGGITQSPKYLFRKEGQNVTLSCEQNLNHDAMYWYRQDPGQGLRLIYYSQIVNDFQKGDIAEGYSVSREKKESFPLTVTSAQKNPTAFYLCASSLVAGSTYDYTFGSGTRLTVV.

With respect to this clone: The observed sequence ends 3 residues before the CDR3 terminus, with the missing tail filled in from the germline J gene. This sequence joins TRBV7-8 and TRBJ1-1; D gene ambiguous. The V end was cut by 4 bases, the J end by 0 bases, with 18 bases between. Germline V gene sequence: CDR1 SGHVS, CDR2 FQNEAQ. The CDR3 has 17 residues. Incomplete CDR3 DNA: TGTGCCAGCAGCTCCCCGTGGAGGGCCGCTGTGAACACTGAA. It is translated as CASSSPWRAAVNTE. The full CDR3 is CASSSPWRAAVNTEAFF.

With respect to this clone: Read coverage stops 3 residues before the CDR3 terminus; the germline J gene supplies the remainder. The chain links TRBV5-1 to TRBJ2-3; TRBD2 is a possible D gene (6 bases). V dropped 7 bases and J dropped 2 bases, with 14 bases sitting between them. CDR1 and CDR2 from the germline V gene are SGHRS and YFSETQ. The CDR3 has 14 amino acids. The DNA read from the CDR3 is TGCGCCAGCGCCCGGTGGGGGGACACAGATACG. Its translation: CASARWGDTDT. From start to end, the CDR3 is CASARWGDTDTQYF.

A note on this clone: The read halts 3 residues ahead of the CDR3 end, with the missing end drawn from the germline J gene. The rearrangement links TRBV29-1 to TRBJ2-1; 8 bases line up with TRBD2. V gave up 0 bases and J gave up 2 bases; unmatched junction bases: 9. The CDR3 sequence is 17 residues long. Germline V gene data show CDR1 as SQVTM and CDR2 as ANQGSEA. The CDR3: CSVEDLVGGRPYNEQFF. CDR3 bases read: TGCAGCGTTGAAGATCTTGTCGGCGGGAGGCCCTACAATGAG.

A word on this clone: The sequenced fragment ends 3 residues before the CDR3 boundary, so the rest is inferred from the germline J gene. The rearrangement links TRBV2 to TRBJ2-1; 7 positions agree with TRBD2. The CDR3 runs 13 residues. Germline V gives CDR1 SNHLY, CDR2 FYNNEI. The V gene end was trimmed by 8 bases and the J gene end by 8 bases; junction bases not matched to a gene: 9. CDR3 sequence: CASLGGDRDEQFF. CDR3 bases read: TGTGCCAGCTTGGGGGGGGATCGGGATGAG.

Of note for this clone: The CDR3 end lies 3 residues beyond the end of the read and is filled in from the germline J gene. The chain has TRBV5-6 and TRBJ2-2; D unclear. Germline values: CDR1 SGHDT, CDR2 YYEEEE. This CDR3 region has 15 residues. Between the trimmed V and J ends, which lost 0 bases and 9 bases, there was a span of 15 bases. The CDR3 DNA, read in part, is TGTGCCAGCAGCTTGGTTGGTCAGATGATCCGGGAG. It encodes CASSLVGQMIRE. The whole CDR3 protein is CASSLVGQMIRELFF.

About this clone: The read gets to within 3 residues of the CDR3 end, and the germline J gene fills in the rest. The chain recombines TRBV4-1 with TRBJ2-5, with D maybe TRBD1 (5 bases). V dropped 0 bases and J dropped 3 bases, with 14 bases sitting between them. Germline loops: CDR1 MGHRA, CDR2 YSYEKL. The CDR3 has 16 amino acids. The CDR3 reads CASSQDMSQGEETQYF. The CDR3 bases that were read are TGCGCCAGCAGCCAAGATATGTCGCAGGGCGAAGAGACC.

A note on this clone: The read halts 3 residues ahead of the CDR3 end, with the missing end drawn from the germline J gene. The rearrangement joins TRBV5-6 to TRBJ1-1; 8 bases are a match to TRBD1. J lost 5 bases, V lost 4 bases, and 4 bases had no gene match. The germline CDR1 and CDR2 sequences are SGHDT and YYEEEE. There are 13 residues in the CDR3. The DNA read from the CDR3 is TGTGCCAGCAGCGTGGACAGGGAGACTGAA. This codes for CASSVDRETE. The CDR3, in full, reads CASSVDRETEAFF. Full variable domain (missing parts from reference TRBV5-6 and TRBJ1-1): DAGVTQSPTHLIKTRGQQVTLRCSPKSGHDTVSWYQQALGQGPQFIFQYYEEEERQRGNFPDRFSGHQFPNYSSELNVNALLLGDSALYLCASSVDRETEAFFGQGTRLTVV.